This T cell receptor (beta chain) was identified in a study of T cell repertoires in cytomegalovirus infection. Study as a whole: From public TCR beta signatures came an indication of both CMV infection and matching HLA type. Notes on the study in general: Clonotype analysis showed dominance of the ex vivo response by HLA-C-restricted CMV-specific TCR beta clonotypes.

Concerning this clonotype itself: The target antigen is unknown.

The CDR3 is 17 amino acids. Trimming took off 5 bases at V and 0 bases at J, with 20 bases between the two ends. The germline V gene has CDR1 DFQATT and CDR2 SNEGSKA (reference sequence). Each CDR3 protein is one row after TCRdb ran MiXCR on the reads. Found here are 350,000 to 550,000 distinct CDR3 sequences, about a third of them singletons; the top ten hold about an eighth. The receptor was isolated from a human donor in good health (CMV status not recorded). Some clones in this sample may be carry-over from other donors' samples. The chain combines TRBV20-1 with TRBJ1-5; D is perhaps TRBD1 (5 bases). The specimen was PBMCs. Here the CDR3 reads CSAVPAKGVYSNQPQHF. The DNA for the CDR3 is TGCAGTGCTGTACCGGCCAAAGGGGTCTATAGCAATCAGCCCCAGCATTTT.